The 27 T cell receptor beta chains below were found in one sample sequenced in a study of blood T cell repertoires in COVID-19. Method: immunoSEQ multiplex PCR; TCRdb's copy keeps in-frame clones and lacks some. Seen here are a few hundred thousand clones, roughly 90% observed once, and the top ten hold 12%. Sequencing was performed on peripheral blood. The receptor set was obtained from an older woman with acute or convalescent COVID-19.

The V gene is TRBV19, the J gene TRBJ2-7; tentatively, D is TRBD2 (6 bases). Germline CDR1 is LNHDA and CDR2 is SQIVND (reference sequence). Trimming pared 2 bases from V and 6 bases from J, leaving 17 bases between. CDR3 size: 15 residues. The CDR3 DNA is TGTGCCAGTAGTATAACCGGGACTTCGAACCTCGAGCAGTACTTC. It yields the protein CASSITGTSNLEQYF.

The chain carries TRBV7-2 and TRBJ1-1; D may be TRBD1 (6 bases). Germline CDR1 and CDR2: SGHTA and FQGNSA. The CDR3 runs 15 residues. Trimming shortened V by 4 bases and J by 0 bases, and 12 bases separated the two germline ends. DNA of the CDR3: TGTGCCAGCAGCTCAAGGACAGCGTTGAACACTGAAGCTTTCTTT. Translating gives CASSSRTALNTEAFF.

The genes are TRBV28 and TRBJ1-2; D gene unclear. The V and J ends lost 5 bases and 8 bases respectively, with 21 bases between them. Germline CDR1 reads MDHEN; CDR2 reads SYDVKM. The CDR3 contains 15 residues. Written as DNA, the CDR3 is TGTGCCAGCAGTGCCCGGTTAGCGACCGTAGGAGGCTACACCTTC. As protein: CASSARLATVGGYTF.

CDR3 coding DNA: TGCAGCTCCAGGGGGGCGCTGAACACCGGGGAGCTGTTTTTT. Protein sequence: CSSRGALNTGELFF. V gene TRBV29-1 combines with J gene TRBJ2-2, with D possibly matching TRBD1 (7 bases). The V end was cut by 8 bases, the J end by 1 base, with 14 bases between. CDR3 length: 14 amino acids. Germline V gives CDR1 SQVTM, CDR2 ANQGSEA.

This chain joins TRBV9 and TRBJ2-4; possible D gene TRBD1, 6 bases. This CDR3 comprises 16 residues. The germline V gene encodes CDR1 SGDLS and CDR2 YYNGEE. Trimming removed 1 base at V and 5 bases at J, with 16 bases between. The CDR3 bases are TGTGCCAGCAGCGTAAGTTCATGGGGGCGCGAAAACATTCAGTACTTC. The encoded protein is CASSVSSWGRENIQYF. Full variable domain (outside the CDR3, taken from reference TRBV9 and TRBJ2-4): DSGVTQTPKHLITATGQRVTLRCSPRSGDLSVYWYQQSLDQGLQFLIQYYNGEERAKGNILERFSAQQFPDLHSELNLSSLELGDSALYFCASSVSSWGRENIQYFGAGTRLSVL.

This clone was seen only a few times. The gene calls are TRBV5-1 and TRBJ2-5, with 13 bases lining up with TRBD2. The V and J ends lost 7 bases and 1 base, in that order; junction bases with no gene match: 7. The CDR3 runs to 16 residues. The germline CDR1 and CDR2 sequences are SGHRS and YFSETQ. CDR3 residues: CASEPGLAGAQETQYF. The CDR3 DNA sequence: TGCGCCAGCGAACCCGGACTAGCGGGGGCCCAAGAGACCCAGTACTTC.

This clone was found once. The rearrangement joins TRBV28 to TRBJ2-7, with 11 bases identical to TRBD2. The length of the CDR3 is 20 residues. With V trimmed by 5 bases and J by 5 bases, 23 bases remained unmatched. The germline CDR1 and CDR2 sequences are MDHEN and SYDVKM. This CDR3 reads CASSPNPRILAGGRENEQYF. CDR3 in DNA: TGTGCCAGCAGTCCAAATCCTAGGATCCTAGCGGGAGGACGGGAAAACGAGCAGTACTTC.

CDR3 in DNA: TGTGCCAGCAGCGCCGAGATAGCCGCCGGGGAGCTGTTTTTT. It yields the protein CASSAEIAAGELFF. The rearrangement links TRBV9 to TRBJ2-2; D gene ambiguous. Trimming took off 3 bases at V and 6 bases at J, with 12 bases between the two ends. The CDR3 has 14 amino acids. From germline, CDR1 is SGDLS and CDR2 YYNGEE.

The table lists this clone with a count of one. The chain recombines TRBV2 with TRBJ2-7, with a weak D call TRBD1 (6 bases). Germline assignment: CDR1 SNHLY and CDR2 FYNNEI. The CDR3 has 14 residues. Trimming took 6 bases from V and 3 from J, leaving 15 bases between them. CDR3 DNA sequence: TGTGCCAGCAGCGGACAGAGTTCTAACTACGAGCAGTACTTC. Amino acids: CASSGQSSNYEQYF.

V gene TRBV5-6 combines with J gene TRBJ2-7; 7 nucleotides align to TRBD1. The junction had 2 bases not matched to a gene; V was cut back by 0 bases and J by 2 bases. Germline CDR1 and CDR2: SGHDT and YYEEEE. The length of the CDR3 is 14 residues. The CDR3 sequence: CASSLGQGPYEQYF. The CDR3 region has the DNA TGTGCCAGCAGCTTGGGACAGGGTCCCTACGAGCAGTACTTC.

The chain joins TRBV10-1 to TRBJ2-7; 7 positions agree with TRBD1. This CDR3 is built from 19 residues. Germline loops: CDR1 WNHNN, CDR2 SYGVQD (reference sequence). The V gene end was trimmed by 6 bases and the J gene end by 0 bases; junction bases not matched to a gene: 20. This CDR3 is CASSHGTRSGDSSSYEQYF. Here the CDR3 DNA reads TGCGCCAGCAGCCACGGGACACGTTCAGGGGACAGTTCCTCCTACGAGCAGTACTTC.

V usage is TRBV7-2 and J usage is TRBJ2-7, with unresolved D. V lost 1 base, J lost 3 bases, and 10 bases lay in between. CDR1 and CDR2 from the germline V gene are SGHTA and FQGNSA. The CDR3 sequence is 14 residues long. This CDR3 reads CASSLELGNYEQYF. CDR3 in DNA: TGTGCCAGCAGCTTAGAACTGGGCAACTACGAGCAGTACTTC.

This chain joins TRBV13 and TRBJ2-7; 7 bases line up with TRBD1. The CDR3 loop spans 14 amino acids. V lost 0 bases to trimming and J lost 4 bases; unmatched junction nucleotides: 3. Germline loops: CDR1 PRHDT, CDR2 FYEKMQ (reference sequence). The chain's CDR3 is CASSLGQQGYEQYF. CDR3 DNA: TGTGCCAGCAGCTTAGGCCAACAGGGGTACGAGCAGTACTTC. The whole variable domain, remainder taken from reference TRBV13 and TRBJ2-7, is AAGVIQSPRHLIKEKRETATLKCYPIPRHDTVYWYQQGPGQDPQFLISFYEKMQSDKGSIPDRFSAQQFSDYHSELNMSSLELGDSALYFCASSLGQQGYEQYFGPGTRLTVT.

The chain employs TRBV6-1 and TRBJ1-5; a possible D gene is TRBD1 (6 bases). V gave up 4 bases and J gave up 1 base, with 20 bases separating them. CDR1 MNHNS and CDR2 SASEGT come from the germline V gene. CDR3 size: 18 residues. The CDR3: CASSGERQVPGSNQPQHF. As DNA, the CDR3 is TGTGCCAGCAGTGGTGAGAGACAGGTCCCCGGAAGCAATCAGCCCCAGCATTTT.

The rearrangement uses TRBV12-3 or TRBV12-4 and TRBJ1-2; D remains ambiguous. V was clipped by 5 bases and J by 4 bases, with 11 bases between them. The CDR3 covers 13 residues. CDR3 sequence reads: CASSGGPSYGYTF. CDR3 nucleotides: TGTGCCAGCAGTGGCGGCCCTAGCTATGGCTACACCTTC.

V is TRBV19 and J is TRBJ2-2; D may be TRBD1 (6 bases). The V end was cut by 5 bases, the J end by 6 bases, with 10 bases between. The CDR3 consists of 13 residues. Per germline, CDR1 LNHDA and CDR2 SQIVND (reference sequence). The CDR3 region is CASSSQGSGELFF. CDR3 in DNA: TGTGCCAGTAGTTCCCAGGGGTCCGGGGAGCTGTTTTTT.

This clone was found once. This chain links TRBV6-2 or TRBV6-3 with TRBJ2-2, with TRBD2 identical over 7 bases. The CDR3 loop spans 15 amino acids. The V gene's germline CDR1 is MNHEY and CDR2 SVGEGT. V gave up 6 bases and J gave up 4 bases; unmatched junction bases: 8. DNA of the CDR3: TGTGCCAGCAGCCCGACTAGCCGATCCACCGGGGAGCTGTTTTTT. Translation: CASSPTSRSTGELFF.

This clone was recorded once. V and J are TRBV27 and TRBJ1-6; tentative D call: TRBD1 (6 bases). V was trimmed by 2 bases and J by 10 bases, leaving 15 bases between them. The CDR3 is made up of 15 amino acids. Germline lookup yields CDR1 MNHEY and CDR2 SMNVEV (reference sequence). The CDR3 loop reads CASSLGLQGASPLHF. The DNA of the CDR3 is TGTGCCAGCAGTTTAGGTTTACAGGGTGCATCACCCCTCCACTTT.

The rearrangement joins TRBV2 to TRBJ1-5, with TRBD1 matching over 8 bases. This CDR3 is built from 15 residues. Germline V gives CDR1 SNHLY, CDR2 FYNNEI. V dropped 2 bases and J dropped 6; count of bases not matched to a gene: 6. CDR3 coding DNA: TGTGCCAGCAGTGAATGGCAGGGGGCTGTTCAGCCCCAGCATTTT. Its protein is CASSEWQGAVQPQHF.

V usage is TRBV27 and J usage is TRBJ2-1, with TRBD1 as a possible D gene (5 bases). Deletions cut 4 bases from V and 11 bases from J, with 21 bases between. This CDR3 comprises 15 residues. Germline V lookup: CDR1 MNHEY, CDR2 SMNVEV (reference sequence). As DNA, the CDR3 is TGTGCCAGCAGTTCGATAAGTATCCGGACATTAAAGCAGTTCTTC. Translating it yields CASSSISIRTLKQFF.

This chain joins TRBV5-4 and TRBJ2-4; TRBD2 aligns across 8 bases. The germline V gene encodes CDR1 SGHNT and CDR2 YYREEE (reference sequence). Trimming at V came to 5 bases and at J to 3 bases, leaving 13 bases not matched to a gene. The CDR3 contains 17 residues. The CDR3 reads CASRPGGASAHKNIQYF. The CDR3 DNA reads as TGTGCCAGCAGGCCGGGAGGGGCTAGCGCCCACAAAAACATTCAGTACTTC.

The genes are TRBV6-2 or TRBV6-3 and TRBJ1-2; 8 nucleotides line up with TRBD1. The CDR3 is made up of 15 amino acids. V shed 5 bases, J shed 4 bases, and the junction held 9 bases outside the gene matches. Per the germline V gene, CDR1 is MNHEY and CDR2 is SVGEGT. The CDR3 DNA sequence: TGTGCCAGCAGTCCCCGACAGGGGTCGCTCTATGGCTACACCTTC. Its protein is CASSPRQGSLYGYTF.

V and J are TRBV2 and TRBJ2-2, with 8 bases lining up with TRBD1. This CDR3 contains 15 residues. Unmatched junction bases numbered 9, after V lost 6 bases and J lost 6 bases. CDR1 and CDR2 (germline): SNHLY, FYNNEI. The chain's CDR3 is CASSMTGEAAGELFF. In nucleotides, the CDR3 is TGTGCCAGCAGCATGACAGGGGAAGCGGCCGGGGAGCTGTTTTTT.

The V gene is TRBV6-2 or TRBV6-3, the J gene TRBJ1-2; 9 positions agree with TRBD1. The trim removed 2 bases at V and 8 bases at J, leaving 6 bases unmatched. The CDR3 spans 14 residues. The germline CDR1 and CDR2 sequences are MNHEY and SVGEGT. CDR3 bases: TGTGCCAGCAGTTACAACAGGGGGCTCTGGGGCTACACCTTC. This sequence encodes CASSYNRGLWGYTF.

In its sample, this clone was seen a few times. This sequence joins TRBV6-2 or TRBV6-3 and TRBJ1-1; D unclear. V dropped 4 bases and J dropped 3 bases, with 12 bases sitting between them. The CDR3 contains 14 residues. Per the germline V gene, CDR1 is MNHEY and CDR2 is SVGEGT. The CDR3: CASSSGSGYTEAFF. CDR3 DNA: TGTGCCAGCAGTTCGGGTTCTGGTTACACTGAAGCTTTCTTT.

This chain uses TRBV10-2 with TRBJ2-1; 10 bases match TRBD2. This CDR3 has 14 amino acids. Unmatched junction bases numbered 5, after V lost 4 bases and J lost 8 bases. Per the germline V gene, CDR1 is WSHSY and CDR2 is SAAADI. CDR3 coding DNA: TGCGCCAGCAGTGCAGCGGGAGGGCCCCATGAGCAGTTCTTC. It encodes CASSAAGGPHEQFF.

DNA of the CDR3: TGCAGCGTTGAGAACATCCCCTACACCTTC. It codes for CSVENIPYTF. This chain joins TRBV29-1 and TRBJ1-2; D remains unclear. The CDR3 extends over 10 amino acids. The V end lost 3 bases, the J end lost 10 bases, and 9 bases lay between the germline ends. Germline V gene sequence: CDR1 SQVTM, CDR2 ANQGSEA.